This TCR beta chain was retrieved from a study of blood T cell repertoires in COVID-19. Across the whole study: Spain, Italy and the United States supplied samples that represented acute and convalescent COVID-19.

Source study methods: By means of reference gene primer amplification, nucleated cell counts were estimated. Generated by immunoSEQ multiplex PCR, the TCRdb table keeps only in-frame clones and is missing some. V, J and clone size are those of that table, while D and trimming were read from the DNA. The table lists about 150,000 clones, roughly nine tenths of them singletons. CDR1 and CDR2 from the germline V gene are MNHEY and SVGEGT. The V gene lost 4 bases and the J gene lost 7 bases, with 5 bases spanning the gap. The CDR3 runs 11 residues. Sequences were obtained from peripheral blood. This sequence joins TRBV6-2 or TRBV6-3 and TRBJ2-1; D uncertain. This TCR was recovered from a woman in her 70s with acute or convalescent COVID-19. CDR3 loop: CASSSRNEQFF. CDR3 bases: TGTGCCAGCAGTTCGAGGAATGAGCAGTTCTTC.